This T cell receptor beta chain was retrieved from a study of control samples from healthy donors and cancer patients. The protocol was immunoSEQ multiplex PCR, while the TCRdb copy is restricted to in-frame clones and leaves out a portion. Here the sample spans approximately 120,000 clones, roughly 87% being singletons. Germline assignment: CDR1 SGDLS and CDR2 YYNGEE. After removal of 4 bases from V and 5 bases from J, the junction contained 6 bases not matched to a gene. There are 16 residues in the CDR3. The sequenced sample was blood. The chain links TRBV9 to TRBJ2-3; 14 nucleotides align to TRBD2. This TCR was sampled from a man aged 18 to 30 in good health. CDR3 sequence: CASSSGTSGSRDTQYF. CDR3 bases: TGTGCCAGCAGCTCCGGGACTAGCGGGAGTAGAGATACGCAGTATTTT.